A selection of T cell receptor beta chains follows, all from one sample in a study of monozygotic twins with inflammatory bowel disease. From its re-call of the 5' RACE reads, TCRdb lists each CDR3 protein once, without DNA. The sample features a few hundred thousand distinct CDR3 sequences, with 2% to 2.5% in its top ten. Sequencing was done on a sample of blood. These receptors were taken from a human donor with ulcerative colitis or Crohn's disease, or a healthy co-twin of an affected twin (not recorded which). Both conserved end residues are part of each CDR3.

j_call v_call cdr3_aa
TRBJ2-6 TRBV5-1 CASSWDSSGANVLTF
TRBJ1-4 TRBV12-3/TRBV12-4 CASSLVLGGHNEKLFF
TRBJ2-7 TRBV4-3 CASSQDERFLGYEQYF
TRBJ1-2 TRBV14 CASSQLQGFYGYTF
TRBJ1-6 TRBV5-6 CASSFRSPQGNSPLHF
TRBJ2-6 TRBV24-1 CATSGGNGISGANVLTF
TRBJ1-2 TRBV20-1 CSARVNRDSGYTF
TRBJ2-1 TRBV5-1 CASSWSGTSGGSYNEQFF
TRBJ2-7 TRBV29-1 CSVTGTHATYEQYF
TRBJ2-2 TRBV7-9 CASSLALFPGELFF
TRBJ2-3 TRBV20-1 CSARRPGLAGVSYTDTQYF
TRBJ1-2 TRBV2 CASSEITTSYGGYTF
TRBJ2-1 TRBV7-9 CASSLDLGIDFNEQFF
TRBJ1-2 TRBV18 CASSPDSNLLYGYTF
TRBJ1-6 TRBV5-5 CASNPQGGNSPLHF
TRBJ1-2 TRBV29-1 CSVELQWGYTF
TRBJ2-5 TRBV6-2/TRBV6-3 CASSYSELATQYF
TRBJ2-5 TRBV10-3 CAISDRGETQYF
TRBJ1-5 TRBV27 CASSLQGGGNQPQHF
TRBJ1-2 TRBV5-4 CASTHYSEIFSNYGYTF
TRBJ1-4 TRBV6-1 CASTLQGRRNEKLFF
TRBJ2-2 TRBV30 CAAGQPGEGGELFF
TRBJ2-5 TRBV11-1 CASSLIWETQYF
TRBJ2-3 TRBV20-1 CSAIRTGDNTDTQYF
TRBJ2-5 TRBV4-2 CASSQQGAGTGETQYF
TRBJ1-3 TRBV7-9 CASSPVSENTIYF
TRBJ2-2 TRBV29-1 CSAPSSGLPGELFF
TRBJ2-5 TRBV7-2 CASSLERGIQETQYF
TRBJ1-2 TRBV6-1 CASSGDRGYGYTF
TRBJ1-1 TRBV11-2 CASSLGGNRKMNTEAFF
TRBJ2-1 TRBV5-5 CASSLDGTSGDNEQFF
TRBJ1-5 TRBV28 CASSLLGGGGQPQYF
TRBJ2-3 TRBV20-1 CSPGGGADTQYF
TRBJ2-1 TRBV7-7 CASSLGDRDNEQFF
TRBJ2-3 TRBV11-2 CASSPGLADTQYF
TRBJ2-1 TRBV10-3 CATGTSGRVWDEQFF
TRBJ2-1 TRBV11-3 CASSLRGDSVPFF
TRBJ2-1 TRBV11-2 CASSLTPDRRVVYNEQFF
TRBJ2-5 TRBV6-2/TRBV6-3 CASTPAGAEETQYF
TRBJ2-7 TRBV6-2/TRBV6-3 CASSYSGDFLTYEQYF
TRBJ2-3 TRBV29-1 CSVQWGSTDTQYF
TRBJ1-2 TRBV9 CASSLYPWTGGSGYTF
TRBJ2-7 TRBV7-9 CASSLNQGEQYF
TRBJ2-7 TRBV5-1 CASEADLGGEQYF
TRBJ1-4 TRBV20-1 CSANPDRSPGKLFF
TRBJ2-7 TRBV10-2 CASVEGGQPYEQYF
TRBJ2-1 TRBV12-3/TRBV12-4 CASRLKGLAGYNEQFF
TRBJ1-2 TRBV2 CASSNPRFGTLRVHGYTF
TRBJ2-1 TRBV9 CASSVAHGLAGANEQFF
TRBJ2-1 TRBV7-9 CACPEGTSGRAFNEQFF
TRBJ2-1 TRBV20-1 CSARGGTNNEQFF
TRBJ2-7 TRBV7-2 CASSPSGSYEQYF